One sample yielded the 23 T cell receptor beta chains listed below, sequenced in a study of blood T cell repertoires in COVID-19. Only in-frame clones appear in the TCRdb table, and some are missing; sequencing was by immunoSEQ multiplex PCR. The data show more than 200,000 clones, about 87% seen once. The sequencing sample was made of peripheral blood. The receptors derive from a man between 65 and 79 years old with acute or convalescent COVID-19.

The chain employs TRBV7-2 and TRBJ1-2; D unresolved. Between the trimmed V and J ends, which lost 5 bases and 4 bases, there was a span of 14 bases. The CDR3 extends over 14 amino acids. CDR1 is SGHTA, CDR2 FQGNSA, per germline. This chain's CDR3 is CASSPVGVTYGYTF. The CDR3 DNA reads TGTGCCAGCAGCCCGGTCGGGGTTACCTATGGCTACACCTTC.

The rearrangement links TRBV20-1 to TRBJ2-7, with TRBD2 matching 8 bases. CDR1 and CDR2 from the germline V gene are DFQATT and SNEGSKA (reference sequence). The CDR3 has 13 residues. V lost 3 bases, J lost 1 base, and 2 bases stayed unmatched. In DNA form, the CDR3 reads TGCAGTGCTAGTGGCGGGGGGTCCTACGAGCAGTACTTC. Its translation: CSASGGGSYEQYF.

CDR3 DNA: TGTGCCAGCTCACCACCTACAGGGGTGGGGCAGTACTTC. Encoded protein: CASSPPTGVGQYF. This rearrangement joins TRBV18 to TRBJ2-7, with 7 bases aligning to TRBD1. The CDR3 consists of 13 residues. CDR1 and CDR2 (germline): KGHSH, LQKENI. The V and J ends lost 0 bases and 9 bases, in that order; junction bases with no gene match: 5.

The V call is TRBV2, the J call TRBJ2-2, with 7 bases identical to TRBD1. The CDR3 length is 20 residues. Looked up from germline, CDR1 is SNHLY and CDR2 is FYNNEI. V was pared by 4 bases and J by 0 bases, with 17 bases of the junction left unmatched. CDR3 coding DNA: TGTGCCAGCAGTGTACGCTCGACAGGGCGGATAACTACGAACACCGGGGAGCTGTTTTTT. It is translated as CASSVRSTGRITTNTGELFF. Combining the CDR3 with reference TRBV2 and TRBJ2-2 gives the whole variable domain EPEVTQTPSHQVTQMGQEVILRCVPISNHLYFYWYRQILGQKVEFLVSFYNNEISEKSEIFDDQFSVERPDGSNFTLKIRSTKLEDSAMYFCASSVRSTGRITTNTGELFFGEGSRLTVL.

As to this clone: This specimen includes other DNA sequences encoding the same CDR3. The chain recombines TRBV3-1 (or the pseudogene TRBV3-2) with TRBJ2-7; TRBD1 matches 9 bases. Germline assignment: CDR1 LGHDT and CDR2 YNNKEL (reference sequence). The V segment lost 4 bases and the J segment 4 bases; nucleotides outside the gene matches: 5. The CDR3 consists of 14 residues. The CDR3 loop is CASSPGTGIYEQYF. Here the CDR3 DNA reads TGTGCCAGCAGCCCTGGGACAGGGATTTACGAGCAGTACTTC.

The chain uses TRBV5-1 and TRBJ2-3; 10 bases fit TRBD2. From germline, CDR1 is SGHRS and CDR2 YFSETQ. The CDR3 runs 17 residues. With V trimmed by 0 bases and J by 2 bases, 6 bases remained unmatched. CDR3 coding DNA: TGCGCCAGCAGCTTGGCCGGACTAGCGGTTACCACAGATACGCAGTATTTT. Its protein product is CASSLAGLAVTTDTQYF.

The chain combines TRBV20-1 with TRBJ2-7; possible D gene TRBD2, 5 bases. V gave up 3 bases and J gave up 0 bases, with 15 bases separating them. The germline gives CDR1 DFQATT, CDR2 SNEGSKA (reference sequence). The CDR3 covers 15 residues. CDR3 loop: CSASLSQTNSYEQYF. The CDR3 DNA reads TGCAGTGCTAGTCTAAGCCAGACTAACTCCTACGAGCAGTACTTC.

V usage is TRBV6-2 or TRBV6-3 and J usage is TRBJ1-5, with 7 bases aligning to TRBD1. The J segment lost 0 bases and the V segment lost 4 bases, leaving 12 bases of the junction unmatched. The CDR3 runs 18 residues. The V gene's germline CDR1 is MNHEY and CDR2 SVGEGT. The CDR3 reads CASSLRDRADYSNQPQHF. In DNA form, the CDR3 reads TGTGCCAGCAGTTTACGAGACAGGGCAGACTATAGCAATCAGCCCCAGCATTTT.

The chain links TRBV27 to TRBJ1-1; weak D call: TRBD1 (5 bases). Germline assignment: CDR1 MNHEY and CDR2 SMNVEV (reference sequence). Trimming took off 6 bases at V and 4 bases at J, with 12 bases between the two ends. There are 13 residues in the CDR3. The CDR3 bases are TGTGCCAGCAGACCTGACAGATTCACTGAAGCTTTCTTT. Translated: CASRPDRFTEAFF.

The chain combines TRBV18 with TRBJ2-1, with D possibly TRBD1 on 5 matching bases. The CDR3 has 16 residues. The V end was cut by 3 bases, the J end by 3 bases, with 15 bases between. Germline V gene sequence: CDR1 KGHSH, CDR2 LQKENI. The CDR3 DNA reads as TGTGCCAGCTCACCTTTGACAGCGAGTTTCTACAATGAGCAGTTCTTC. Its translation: CASSPLTASFYNEQFF. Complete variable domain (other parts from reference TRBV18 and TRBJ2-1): NAGVMQNPRHLVRRRGQEARLRCSPMKGHSHVYWYRQLPEEGLKFMVYLQKENIIDESGMPKERFSAEFPKEGPSILRIQQVVRGDSAAYFCASSPLTASFYNEQFFGPGTRLTVL.

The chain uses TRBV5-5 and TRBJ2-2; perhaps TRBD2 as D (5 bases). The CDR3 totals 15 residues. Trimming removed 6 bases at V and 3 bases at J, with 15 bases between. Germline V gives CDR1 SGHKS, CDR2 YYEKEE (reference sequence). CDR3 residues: CASKLTRSDTGELFF. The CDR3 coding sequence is TGTGCCAGCAAGCTAACTAGGTCCGACACCGGGGAGCTGTTTTTT.

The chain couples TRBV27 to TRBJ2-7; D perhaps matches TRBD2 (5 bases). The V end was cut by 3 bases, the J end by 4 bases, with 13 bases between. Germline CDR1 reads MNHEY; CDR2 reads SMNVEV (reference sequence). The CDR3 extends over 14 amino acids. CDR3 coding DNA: TGTGCCAGCAGTTTCTCCGGGATCCCTTACGAGCAGTACTTC. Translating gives CASSFSGIPYEQYF.

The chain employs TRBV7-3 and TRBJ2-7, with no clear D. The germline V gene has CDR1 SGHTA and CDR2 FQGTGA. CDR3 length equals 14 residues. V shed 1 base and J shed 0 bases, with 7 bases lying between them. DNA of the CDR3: TGTGCCAGCAGCTTAAATCCGGGCTCCTACGAGCAGTACTTC. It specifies CASSLNPGSYEQYF.

CDR3 loop: CSVAVTGSTEAFF. CDR3 bases: TGCAGCGTTGCCGTGACAGGGTCCACTGAAGCTTTCTTT. The V call is TRBV29-1, the J call TRBJ1-1; 7 nucleotides agree with TRBD1. CDR1 is SQVTM and CDR2 is ANQGSEA in the germline V gene. The CDR3 consists of 13 residues. V lost 4 bases and J lost 4; bases outside the gene matches: 6.

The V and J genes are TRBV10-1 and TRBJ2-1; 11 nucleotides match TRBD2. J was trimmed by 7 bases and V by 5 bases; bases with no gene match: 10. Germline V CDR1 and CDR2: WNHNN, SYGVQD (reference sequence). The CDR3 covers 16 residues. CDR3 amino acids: CASSLPTSGRVNEQFF. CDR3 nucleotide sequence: TGCGCCAGCAGTCTACCTACTAGCGGGAGAGTGAATGAGCAGTTCTTC.

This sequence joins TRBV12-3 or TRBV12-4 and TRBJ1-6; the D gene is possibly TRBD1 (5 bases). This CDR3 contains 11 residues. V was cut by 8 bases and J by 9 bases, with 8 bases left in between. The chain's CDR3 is CASGTRSPLHF. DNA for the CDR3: TGTGCCAGCGGGACTCGTTCACCCCTCCACTTT.

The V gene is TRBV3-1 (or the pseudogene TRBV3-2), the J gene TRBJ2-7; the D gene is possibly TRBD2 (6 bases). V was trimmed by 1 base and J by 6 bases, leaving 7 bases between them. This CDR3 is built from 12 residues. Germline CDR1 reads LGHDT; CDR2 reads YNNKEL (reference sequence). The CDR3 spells CASSQGEAEQYF. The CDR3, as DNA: TGTGCCAGCAGCCAAGGGGAGGCCGAGCAGTACTTC.

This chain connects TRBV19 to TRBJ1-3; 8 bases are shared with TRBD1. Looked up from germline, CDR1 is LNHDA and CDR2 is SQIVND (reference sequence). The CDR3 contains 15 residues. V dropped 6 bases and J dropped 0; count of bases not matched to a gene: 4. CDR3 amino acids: CASRGDRGSGNTIYF. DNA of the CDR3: TGTGCCAGTAGGGGCGACAGGGGCTCTGGAAACACCATATATTTT.

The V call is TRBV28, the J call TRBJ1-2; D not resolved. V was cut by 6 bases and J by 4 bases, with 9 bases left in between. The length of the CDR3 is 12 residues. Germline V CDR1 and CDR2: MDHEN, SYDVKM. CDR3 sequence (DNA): TGTGCCAGCAGCGGGAGGCGCTATGGCTACACCTTC. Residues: CASSGRRYGYTF.

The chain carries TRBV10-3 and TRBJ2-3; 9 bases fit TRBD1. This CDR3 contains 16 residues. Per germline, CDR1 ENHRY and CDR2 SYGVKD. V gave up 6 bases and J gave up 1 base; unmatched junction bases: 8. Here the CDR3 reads CAISQQGAVGTDTQYF. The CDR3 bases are TGTGCCATCAGCCAACAGGGGGCGGTAGGCACAGATACGCAGTATTTT.

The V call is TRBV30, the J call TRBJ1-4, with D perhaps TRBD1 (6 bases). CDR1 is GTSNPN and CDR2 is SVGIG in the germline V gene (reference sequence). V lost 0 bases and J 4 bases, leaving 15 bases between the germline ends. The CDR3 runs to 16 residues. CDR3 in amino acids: CAWSVYPRGNNEKLFF. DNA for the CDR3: TGTGCCTGGAGTGTTTACCCCAGGGGTAATAATGAAAAACTGTTTTTT.

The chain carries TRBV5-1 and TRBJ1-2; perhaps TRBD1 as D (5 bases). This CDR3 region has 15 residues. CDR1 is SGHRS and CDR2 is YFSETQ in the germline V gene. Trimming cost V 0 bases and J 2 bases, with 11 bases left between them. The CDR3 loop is CASSLVLAGNYGYTF. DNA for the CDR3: TGCGCCAGCAGCTTGGTCCTCGCAGGGAACTATGGCTACACCTTC.

The CDR3 region has the DNA TGTGCCAGCAGTCTGGGGAGGATTCAGTACTTC. This encodes CASSLGRIQYF. The chain employs TRBV7-9 and TRBJ2-4; possibly TRBD2 for D (6 bases). V gave up 6 bases and J gave up 10 bases, with 10 bases separating them. The germline gives CDR1 SEHNR, CDR2 FQNEAQ (reference sequence). The CDR3 runs to 11 residues.